The entry below gives a single T cell receptor beta chain sequence along with its context. Its antigen is undetermined. The source of the sample is a study of OX40 agonist ivuxolimab in advanced cancers. Assay used: immunoSEQ multiplex PCR; TCRdb lists only in-frame clones, some missing. The data hold approximately 69,000 clones, with roughly nine tenths observed a single time. Losses at the gene ends were 4 bases for V and 6 bases for J; bases not matched to a gene: 3. Per the germline V gene, CDR1 is SNHLY and CDR2 is FYNNEI. This CDR3 is 13 amino acids long. Study outcomes and limitations: Expanded clones were, on average, more numerous among CD8+ T cells than CD4+.

The source was CD4+ or CD8+ T cells sorted from blood, collected in a trial of the OX40 agonist ivuxolimab. The rearrangement links TRBV2 to TRBJ2-1, with TRBD2 matching over 7 bases. The sequence was obtained from an adult with an advanced solid tumor such as melanoma, head and neck, liver or kidney cancer. CDR3 residues: CASSGAGVNEQFF. The CDR3, as DNA: TGTGCCAGCAGTGGGGCGGGAGTCAATGAGCAGTTCTTC.